This TCR beta chain emerged from a study of response to subunit inactivated influenza vaccine. The table lists this clonotype with a few counts. TCRdb ran MiXCR on the RT-PCR reads and lists one entry per CDR3 protein. There are about 830,000 distinct CDR3 sequences in the sample; around a sixth occur only once, and approximately 11% lies in the top ten. Trimming left V 3 bases short and J 7 bases short, with 19 bases between. This CDR3 has 15 residues. Looked up from germline, CDR1 is SGHRS and CDR2 is YFSETQ. This chain joins TRBV5-1 and TRBJ1-1, with a weak D call TRBD1 (5 bases). The receptor was derived from a man aged 45-60 years who received an inactivated influenza vaccine. The sample consisted of PBMCs from blood, taken more than 4 days after vaccination. For the CDR3, the DNA is TGCGCCAGCAGCTCGGACCCCGGGACTCCACTTGAAGCTTTCTTT. This gives the protein CASSSDPGTPLEAFF.